This TCR beta chain was captured by sequencing in a study of T cell responses to AZD1222 COVID-19 vaccine. Method: immunoSEQ multiplex PCR; TCRdb's copy keeps in-frame clones and lacks some. The sample consists of about 160,000 clones, about 90% of them appearing once. The starting material was peripheral blood, obtained on day 0 of AZD1222 vaccination. The TCR comes from an adult in good health.

The CDR3 is CASSLAGGPGEQFF. The CDR3 coding sequence is TGTGCCAGCAGCTTAGCGGGAGGGCCAGGGGAGCAGTTCTTC. The V call is TRBV6-4, the J call TRBJ2-1; TRBD2 matches 11 bases. The CDR3 consists of 14 residues. V shed 6 bases and J 10 bases; nucleotides not matched to a gene: 8. Germline CDR1 and CDR2: MRHNA and SNTAGT.